This T cell receptor beta chain appears in the sequencing data of a study of shared clonotypes between healthy human individuals. General study results and limits: Sampling covered blood only; tissue repertoires likely differ.

About this clone itself: The antigen is unknown.

The naive CD8 population came from CD45RO-negative cells selected for CCR7, without terminally differentiated effector memory CD45RA+ cells. The authors loaded 200 ng DNA, 25,000 to 30,000 T cell genomes, into sorted-subset replicate PCRs. Sequencing was performed with immunoSEQ multiplex PCR; in TCRdb, only in-frame clones are kept and a portion is missing. The data show some 600,000 clones, with 95% to 97% seen just once and 0.095% to 0.13% held by the top ten. Trimming removed 5 bases from V and 2 bases from J; junction bases left unmatched: 4. CDR3 length: 16 residues. Germline CDR1 reads SGHNT; CDR2 reads YENEEA.

The TCR was taken from a woman aged 25 to 39 in good health. The specimen was naive CD8+ T cells sorted from blood. The genes are TRBV11-3 and TRBJ2-5; 14 nucleotides match TRBD2. The CDR3 region is CASSPGLAGGQETQYF. The CDR3 DNA is TGTGCCAGCAGCCCTGGACTAGCGGGAGGACAAGAGACCCAGTACTTC. Using reference TRBV11-3 and TRBJ2-5 for the parts outside the CDR3, the full variable domain is EAGVVQSPRYKIIEKKQPVAFWCNPISGHNTLYWYLQNLGQGPELLIRYENEEAVDDSQLPKDRFSAERLKGVDSTLKIQPAELGDSAVYLCASSPGLAGGQETQYFGPGTRLLVL.